One T cell receptor (beta chain) is described in this entry. The antigen is unknown. The donors were members of the validation cohort comprising roughly 130 subjects, separate from the roughly 730-subject first cohort. This sample was taken from a study of cytomegalovirus exposure and HLA in healthy donors. CDR3 length equals 16 residues. Germline CDR1 reads SQVTM; CDR2 reads ANQGSEA. The V and J ends lost 1 base and 7 bases, in that order; junction bases with no gene match: 6. Study conclusions and caveats: That first-cohort TCR clusters tended to co-occur in the 130 or so validation repertoires was found in a later analysis. Researchers catalogued under 200 TCR beta chains as cytomegalovirus-associated.

Assay used: immunoSEQ multiplex PCR; TCRdb lists only in-frame clones, some missing. Here the sample spans roughly 80,000 clones, approximately 94% being singletons. What was sequenced was PBMCs. This clonotype originated in a woman between 18 and 30 years old in good health and CMV-seropositive. This chain joins TRBV29-1 and TRBJ2-1, with 14 bases aligning to TRBD2. The CDR3 bases are TGCAGCGTTGAAGGGCGACTAGCGGGGGGGGCAAATGAGCAGTTCTTC. It codes for CSVEGRLAGGANEQFF.